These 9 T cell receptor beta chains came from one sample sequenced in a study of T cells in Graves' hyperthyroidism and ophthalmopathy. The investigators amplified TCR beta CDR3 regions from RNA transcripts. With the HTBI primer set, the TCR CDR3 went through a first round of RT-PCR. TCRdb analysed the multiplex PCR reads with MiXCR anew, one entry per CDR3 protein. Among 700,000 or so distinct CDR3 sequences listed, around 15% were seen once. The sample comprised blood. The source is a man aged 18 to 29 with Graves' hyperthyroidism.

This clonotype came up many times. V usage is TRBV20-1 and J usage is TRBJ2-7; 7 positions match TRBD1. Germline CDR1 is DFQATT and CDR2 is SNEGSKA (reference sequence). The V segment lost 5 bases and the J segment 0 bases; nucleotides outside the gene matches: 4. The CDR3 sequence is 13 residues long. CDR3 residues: CSAPDRLSYEQYF. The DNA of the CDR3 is TGCAGTGCTCCGGACAGGCTCTCCTACGAGCAGTACTTC.

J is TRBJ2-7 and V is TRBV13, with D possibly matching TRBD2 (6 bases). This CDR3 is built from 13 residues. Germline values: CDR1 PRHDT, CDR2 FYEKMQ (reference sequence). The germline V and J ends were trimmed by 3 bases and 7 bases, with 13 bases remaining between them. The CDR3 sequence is CASSFPPGDEQYF. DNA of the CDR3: TGTGCCAGCAGCTTCCCTCCGGGAGATGAGCAGTACTTC.

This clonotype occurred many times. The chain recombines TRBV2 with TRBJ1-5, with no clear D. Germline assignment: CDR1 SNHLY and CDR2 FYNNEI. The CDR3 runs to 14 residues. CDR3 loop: CATARDSGNQPQHF. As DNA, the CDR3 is TGTGCTACCGCGAGGGATTCCGGCAATCAGCCCCAGCATTTT.

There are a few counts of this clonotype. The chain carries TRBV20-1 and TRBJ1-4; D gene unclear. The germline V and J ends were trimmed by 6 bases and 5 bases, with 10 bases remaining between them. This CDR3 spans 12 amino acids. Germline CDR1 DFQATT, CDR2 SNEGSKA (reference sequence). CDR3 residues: CSAALANEKLFF. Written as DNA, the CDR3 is TGCAGTGCCGCCTTGGCGAATGAAAAACTGTTTTTT.

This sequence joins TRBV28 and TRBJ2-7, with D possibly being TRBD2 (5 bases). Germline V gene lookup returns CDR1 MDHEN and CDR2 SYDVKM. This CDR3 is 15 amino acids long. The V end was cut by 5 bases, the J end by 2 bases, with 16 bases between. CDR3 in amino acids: CASSPPEGLAYEQYF. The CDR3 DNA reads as TGTGCCAGCAGTCCTCCCGAGGGCTTAGCCTACGAGCAGTACTTC.

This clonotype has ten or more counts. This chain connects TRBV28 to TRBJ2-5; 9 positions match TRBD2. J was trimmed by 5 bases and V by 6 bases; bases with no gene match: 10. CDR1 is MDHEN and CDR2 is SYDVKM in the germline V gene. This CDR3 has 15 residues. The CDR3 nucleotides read TGTGCCAGCAGCCCAGGGGCGGGAGGGCCGGAGACCCAGTACTTC. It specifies CASSPGAGGPETQYF.

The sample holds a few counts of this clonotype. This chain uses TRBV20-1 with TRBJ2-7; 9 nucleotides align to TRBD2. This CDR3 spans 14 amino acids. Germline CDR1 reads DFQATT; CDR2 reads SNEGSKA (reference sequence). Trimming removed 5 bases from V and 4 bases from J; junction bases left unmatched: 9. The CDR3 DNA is TGCAGTGCTGGGGGGGCTAGCGGGACTTACGAGCAGTACTTC. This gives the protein CSAGGASGTYEQYF.

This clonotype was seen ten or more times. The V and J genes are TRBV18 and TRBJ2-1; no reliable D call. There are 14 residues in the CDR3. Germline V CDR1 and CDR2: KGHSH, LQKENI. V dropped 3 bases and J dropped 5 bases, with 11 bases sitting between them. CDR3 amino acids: CASSPLAGNNEQFF. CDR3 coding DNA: TGTGCCAGCTCACCCCTGGCAGGAAACAATGAGCAGTTCTTC.

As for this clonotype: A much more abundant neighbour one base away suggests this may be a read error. The CDR3 sequence: CTSSFESRDYEQYF. In DNA form, the CDR3 reads TGTACCAGCAGCTTCGAGAGCAGGGACTACGAGCAGTACTTC. This chain connects TRBV7-6 to TRBJ2-7; a possible D gene is TRBD1 (5 bases). Germline CDR1 SGHVS, CDR2 FNYEAQ. This CDR3 is 14 amino acids long.